What follows are 21 T cell receptor beta chains derived from one specimen sequenced in a study of preoperative IRX-2 immunotherapy in early breast cancer. Treatment denoted: preoperative locoregional IRX-2 cytokine immunotherapy. Assay: immunoSEQ multiplex PCR; the TCRdb copy retains only in-frame clones and omits some. This table has approximately 11,000 clones, 65% to 90% appearing once. The sequencing here drew on lymph node tissue, taken before IRX-2 immunotherapy. These receptors all come from a human donor with breast cancer.

Of note for this clone: Germline and junction disagree at one end, which may indicate a read error. This rearrangement joins TRBV28 to TRBJ2-7; 10 bases are shared with TRBD1. The length of the CDR3 is 14 residues. Germline-derived CDR1 and CDR2 are MDHEN and SYDVKM. The CDR3 region has the DNA TGTGCCAGCAGTTCATCCGGGACAGGGGTTAGATGGGACTTC. Translated, it gives CASSSSGTGVRWDF.

V gene TRBV14 combines with J gene TRBJ2-1; 10 bases are shared with TRBD2. After removal of 0 bases from V and 9 bases from J, the junction contained 11 bases not matched to a gene. The CDR3 length is 17 residues. CDR1 and CDR2 (germline): SGHDN, FVKESK. The CDR3 loop is CASSQDRTSGRGSEQFF. The CDR3 DNA is TGTGCCAGCAGCCAAGATAGGACGAGCGGGAGGGGGAGTGAGCAGTTCTTC.

This clone was observed once. The chain has TRBV19 and TRBJ2-7; 9 nucleotides match TRBD1. The V gene end was trimmed by 5 bases and the J gene end by 6 bases; junction bases not matched to a gene: 11. The CDR3 contains 15 residues. Germline CDR1 reads LNHDA; CDR2 reads SQIVND (reference sequence). In nucleotides, the CDR3 is TGTGCCAGTAGTGCCGGATCGACAGGGGGTAGCGAGCAGTACTTC. This gives the protein CASSAGSTGGSEQYF.

The CDR3 DNA reads TGCGCCAGCAGCCAAGCCCCGGGACAGGAGTATCAGCCCCAGCATTTT. Its translation: CASSQAPGQEYQPQHF. The rearrangement links TRBV4-1 to TRBJ1-5; 8 nucleotides agree with TRBD1. Trimming cost V 1 base and J 5 bases; bases outside gene matches: 7. CDR1 is MGHRA, CDR2 YSYEKL, per germline. There are 16 residues in the CDR3.

This clone was detected only a few times. V usage is TRBV6-8 and J usage is TRBJ1-5; D may be TRBD1 (5 bases). Germline V gives CDR1 MNHGY, CDR2 SAAAGT. The CDR3 is 15 amino acids. V lost 10 bases, J lost 7 bases, and 23 bases lay in between. CDR3 loop: CATELGQGPNQPQHF. CDR3 bases: TGTGCCACCGAACTCGGGCAGGGCCCCAACCAGCCCCAGCATTTT.

The V and J genes are TRBV19 and TRBJ1-5; D might be TRBD1 (5 bases). The CDR3 is 15 residues long. Germline assignment: CDR1 LNHDA and CDR2 SQIVND (reference sequence). V lost 0 bases, J lost 4 bases, and 10 bases lay in between. The CDR3 sequence: CASSIDGAGNQPQHF. Here the CDR3 DNA reads TGTGCCAGTAGTATAGATGGCGCAGGGAATCAGCCCCAGCATTTT. Full variable domain (outside the CDR3, taken from reference TRBV19 and TRBJ1-5): DGGITQSPKYLFRKEGQNVTLSCEQNLNHDAMYWYRQDPGQGLRLIYYSQIVNDFQKGDIAEGYSVSREKKESFPLTVTSAQKNPTAFYLCASSIDGAGNQPQHFGDGTRLSIL.

This CDR3 is CATSRDPFYTGELFF. The CDR3 DNA is TGTGCCACCAGCAGAGATCCCTTTTACACCGGGGAGCTGTTTTTT. The chain joins TRBV15 to TRBJ2-2, with no clear D. Per the germline V gene, CDR1 is LNHNV and CDR2 is YYDKDF (reference sequence). The CDR3 is 15 amino acids. The V and J ends lost 0 bases and 3 bases respectively, with 8 bases between them.

The chain links TRBV6-8 to TRBJ2-5, with TRBD2 as a possible D gene (5 bases). The CDR3 has 14 amino acids. With 4 bases removed from V and 0 bases from J, the gap between germline ends came to 9 bases. CDR1 is MNHGY and CDR2 is SAAAGT in the germline V gene. CDR3 region: CASSFGVYQETQYF. DNA of the CDR3: TGTGCCAGCAGTTTCGGGGTTTACCAAGAGACCCAGTACTTC.

The chain uses TRBV28 and TRBJ1-5; TRBD1 matches at 7 bases. The junction had 8 bases not matched to a gene; V was cut back by 5 bases and J by 1 base. This CDR3 region has 16 residues. The germline gives CDR1 MDHEN, CDR2 SYDVKM. CDR3 region: CASSPGGHISNQPQHF. The CDR3 nucleotides read TGTGCCAGCAGTCCAGGGGGGCACATAAGCAATCAGCCCCAGCATTTT.

The V gene is TRBV28, the J gene TRBJ2-7; 7 nucleotides match TRBD2. CDR3 length equals 13 residues. Germline V gene sequence: CDR1 MDHEN, CDR2 SYDVKM. V dropped 7 bases and J dropped 3; count of bases not matched to a gene: 6. Here the CDR3 DNA reads TGTGCCAGCAAGGGGAGCGGGATCTACGAGCAGTACTTC. It translates to CASKGSGIYEQYF.

This clone was recorded only once. The chain has TRBV19 and TRBJ2-3, with a possible D match to TRBD2 (6 bases). Trimming stripped 1 base from V and 2 bases from J, with 10 bases between. This CDR3 region has 15 residues. Per the germline V gene, CDR1 is LNHDA and CDR2 is SQIVND (reference sequence). The CDR3 region has the DNA TGTGCCAGTAGTATAGGGCGGGGAGCCACAGATACGCAGTATTTT. Its translation: CASSIGRGATDTQYF.

Turning to this clone: At one end the junction does not follow the germline gene, possibly because of a read error. The DNA of the CDR3 is TGTGCCAGCAGTCGCGGACAGGGCTCCGACGAGCAGTACTTC. It translates to CASSRGQGSDEQYF. The chain couples TRBV6-8 to TRBJ2-7, with 8 bases that match TRBD1. CDR3 length: 14 amino acids. Germline CDR1 and CDR2: MNHGY and SAAAGT.

This clone was detected only a few times. The J gene is TRBJ2-5, the V gene TRBV4-1, with a possible D match to TRBD1 (5 bases). CDR1 and CDR2 from the germline V gene are MGHRA and YSYEKL. The V end lost 1 base, the J end lost 4 bases, and 13 bases lay between the germline ends. The CDR3 loop spans 15 amino acids. In DNA form, the CDR3 reads TGCGCCAGCAGCCAAGGGGCCAGGGTAGGAGAGACCCAGTACTTC. Residues: CASSQGARVGETQYF.

The chain uses TRBV22-1 and TRBJ1-5. TRBV22-1 is a pseudogene segment. The CDR3 loop spans 13 amino acids. CDR3: CASSLGGEQPQHF. The CDR3 DNA reads as TGTGCCAGCAGTTTGGGGGGGGAGCAGCCCCAGCATTTT.

This chain links TRBV19 with TRBJ2-7, with 8 bases lining up with TRBD1. Per the germline V gene, CDR1 is LNHDA and CDR2 is SQIVND (reference sequence). V gave up 8 bases and J gave up 5 bases; unmatched junction bases: 8. This CDR3 is 13 amino acids long. CDR3 DNA sequence: TGTGCCAGTTCCGACAGGGGATACGACGAGCAGTACTTC. Amino acid sequence: CASSDRGYDEQYF.

The chain joins TRBV11-1 to TRBJ1-3, with D tentatively TRBD1 (5 bases). CDR1 is SGHAT, CDR2 FQDESV, per germline (reference sequence). The V and J ends lost 4 bases and 2 bases respectively, with 15 bases between them. The CDR3 has 16 amino acids. CDR3 in DNA: TGTGCCAGCAGCTCCTATACCGGGGGGACTGGAAACACCATATATTTT. Translation gives CASSSYTGGTGNTIYF.

Remarks on this clone: The germline gene is not matched at one end of the junction; a read error may be the cause. The V call is TRBV12-5, the J call TRBJ2-2; tentatively, D is TRBD2 (5 bases). The CDR3 runs to 14 residues. Germline V gives CDR1 LGHNT, CDR2 FRNRAP. CDR3 in DNA: TGTGCCAGTGGGTCGGGGTGGAACACCGGGGAGCTGTTTTTT. Its translation: CASGSGWNTGELFF.

The chain recombines TRBV7-7 with TRBJ2-5; D call uncertain. This CDR3 region has 14 residues. Germline V gives CDR1 SSHAT, CDR2 FNYEAQ (reference sequence). The V gene lost 1 base and the J gene lost 4 bases, with 10 bases spanning the gap. The DNA for the CDR3 is TGTGCCAGCAGCTTAGTCTCAGTAGGAGAGACCCAGTACTTC. It encodes CASSLVSVGETQYF.

V and J are TRBV11-3 and TRBJ2-3, with D unclear. Looked up from germline, CDR1 is SGHNT and CDR2 is YENEEA. The CDR3 is made up of 16 amino acids. V was cut by 1 base and J by 1 base, with 12 bases left in between. CDR3: CASSLGALPGTDTQYF. The DNA of the CDR3 is TGTGCCAGCAGCTTAGGAGCTCTACCGGGCACAGATACGCAGTATTTT.

The chain uses TRBV6-8 and TRBJ2-2; 9 nucleotides align to TRBD1. The CDR3 contains 15 residues. Trimming removed 5 bases from V and 5 bases from J; junction bases left unmatched: 6. Germline-derived CDR1 and CDR2 are MNHGY and SAAAGT. CDR3: CASSQQGAGTGELFF. The CDR3 DNA follows: TGTGCCAGCAGTCAACAGGGGGCTGGTACCGGGGAGCTGTTTTTT.

The CDR3 DNA reads as TGCGCCAGCAGAGCCGGACTAGCGGGGACGGGGAATGAGCAGTTCTTC. It specifies CASRAGLAGTGNEQFF. The genes are TRBV10-2 and TRBJ2-1; 12 bases align to TRBD2. The CDR3 is 16 residues long. V lost 6 bases to trimming and J lost 7 bases; unmatched junction nucleotides: 10. Germline values: CDR1 WSHSY, CDR2 SAAADI.